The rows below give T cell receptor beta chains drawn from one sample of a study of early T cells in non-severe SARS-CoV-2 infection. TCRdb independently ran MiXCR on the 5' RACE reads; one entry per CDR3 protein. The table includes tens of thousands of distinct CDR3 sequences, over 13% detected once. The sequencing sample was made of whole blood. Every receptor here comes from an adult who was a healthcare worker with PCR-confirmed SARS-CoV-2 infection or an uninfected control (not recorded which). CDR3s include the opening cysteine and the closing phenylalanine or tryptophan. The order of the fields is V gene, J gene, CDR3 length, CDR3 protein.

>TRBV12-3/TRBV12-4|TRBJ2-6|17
CASRPGTDRSGANVLTF
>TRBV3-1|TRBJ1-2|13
CASSQDSHYGYTF
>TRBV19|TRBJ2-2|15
CASSILVAYTGELFF
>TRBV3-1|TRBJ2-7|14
CASSQGAASYEQYF
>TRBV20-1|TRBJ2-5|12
CSARVVQETQYF
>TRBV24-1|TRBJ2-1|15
CATSEDRGLKDEQFF
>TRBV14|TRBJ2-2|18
CASSQYPRRSANTGELFF
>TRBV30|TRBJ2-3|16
CAWSGAHAYGTDTQYF
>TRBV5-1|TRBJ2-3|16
CASKVPRPGLSRTQYF
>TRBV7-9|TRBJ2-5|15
CASSLMQGLRETQYF
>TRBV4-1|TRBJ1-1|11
CASSANTEAFF
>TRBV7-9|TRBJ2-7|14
CASSVTGGAYEQYF
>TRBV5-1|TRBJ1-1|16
CASSLATRDRGHEAFF
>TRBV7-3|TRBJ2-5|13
CASSPHVGETQYF
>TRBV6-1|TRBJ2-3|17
CASSESASGRTKGTQYF
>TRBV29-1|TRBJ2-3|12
CSVSTTTDTQYF
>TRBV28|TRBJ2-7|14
CASSLAGGEYEQYF
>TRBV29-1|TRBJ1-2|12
CSVEPGRDGHTF
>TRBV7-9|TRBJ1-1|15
CASSPTTGDRTEAFF
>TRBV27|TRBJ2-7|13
CASSLADSHEQYF
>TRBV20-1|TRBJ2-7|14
CSASGTTLSYEQYF
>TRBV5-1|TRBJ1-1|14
CASSFGTGSPEAFF